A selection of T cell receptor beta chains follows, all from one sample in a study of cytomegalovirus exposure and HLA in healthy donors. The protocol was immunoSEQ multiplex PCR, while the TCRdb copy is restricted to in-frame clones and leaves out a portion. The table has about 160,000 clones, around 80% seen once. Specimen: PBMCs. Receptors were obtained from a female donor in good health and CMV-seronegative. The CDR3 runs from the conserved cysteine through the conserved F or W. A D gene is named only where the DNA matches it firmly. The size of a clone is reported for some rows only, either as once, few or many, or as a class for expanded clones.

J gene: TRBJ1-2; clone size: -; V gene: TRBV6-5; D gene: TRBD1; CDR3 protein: CASSYRRGQGTPAYTF; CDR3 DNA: TGTGCCAGCAGTTACCGCCGGGGACAGGGGACCCCTGCGTACACCTTC
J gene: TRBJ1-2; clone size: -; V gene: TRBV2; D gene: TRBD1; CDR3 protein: CASSEARQGHGYTF; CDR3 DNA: TGTGCCAGCAGTGAAGCAAGACAGGGCCATGGCTACACCTTC
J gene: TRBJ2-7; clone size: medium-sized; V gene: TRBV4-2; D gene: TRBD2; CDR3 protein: CASSQAGLADSYEQYF; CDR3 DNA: TGTGCCAGCAGCCAAGCCGGACTAGCGGACTCCTACGAGCAGTACTTC
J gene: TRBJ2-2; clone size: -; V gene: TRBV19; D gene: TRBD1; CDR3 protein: CATWGQGAGELFF; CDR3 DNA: TGTGCCACTTGGGGACAGGGGGCCGGGGAGCTGTTTTTT
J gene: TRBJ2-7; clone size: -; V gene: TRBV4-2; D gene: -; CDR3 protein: CASSQEVQGLTYEQYF; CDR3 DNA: TGTGCCAGCAGCCAAGAAGTCCAGGGGCTAACCTACGAGCAGTACTTC
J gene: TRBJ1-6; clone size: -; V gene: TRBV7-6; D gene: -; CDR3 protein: CASSLGPGTLHF; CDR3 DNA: TGTGCCAGCAGCTTAGGACCAGGAACCCTCCACTTT
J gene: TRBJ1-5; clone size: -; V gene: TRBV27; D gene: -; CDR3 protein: CASSLRVRSNQPQHF; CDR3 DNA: TGTGCCAGCAGCCTCAGGGTAAGGAGCAATCAGCCCCAGCATTTT
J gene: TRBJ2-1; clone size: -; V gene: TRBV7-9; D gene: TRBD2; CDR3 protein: CASSLRTSGRVGEQFF; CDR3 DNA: TGTGCCAGCAGCTTGCGAACTAGCGGGAGGGTGGGGGAGCAGTTCTTC
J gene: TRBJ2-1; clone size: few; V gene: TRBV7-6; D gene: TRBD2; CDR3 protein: CASSLGGAGGVYNEQFF; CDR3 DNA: TGTGCCAGCAGCTTAGGGGGAGCGGGGGGCGTCTACAATGAGCAGTTCTTC
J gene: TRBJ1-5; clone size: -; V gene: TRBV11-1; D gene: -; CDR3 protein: CASSLEIELYQPQHF; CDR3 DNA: TGTGCCAGCAGCTTAGAAATCGAGCTCTATCAGCCCCAGCATTTT
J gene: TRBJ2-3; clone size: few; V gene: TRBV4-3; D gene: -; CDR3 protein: CASSYGQGHTDTQYF; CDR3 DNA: TGCGCCAGCAGCTATGGGCAGGGCCACACAGATACGCAGTATTTT
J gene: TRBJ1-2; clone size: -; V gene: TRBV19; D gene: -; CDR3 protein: CASSISVRYGYTF; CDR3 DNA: TGTGCCAGTAGTATCAGCGTACGCTATGGCTACACCTTC
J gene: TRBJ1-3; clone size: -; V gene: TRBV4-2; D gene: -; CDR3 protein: CASSQGRGLAGNTIYF; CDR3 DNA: TGTGCCAGCAGCCAAGGGAGGGGACTAGCTGGAAACACCATATATTTT
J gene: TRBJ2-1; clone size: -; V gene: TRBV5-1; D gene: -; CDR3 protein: CASSPPGNEQFF; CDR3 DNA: TGCGCCAGCAGCCCTCCGGGGAATGAGCAGTTCTTC
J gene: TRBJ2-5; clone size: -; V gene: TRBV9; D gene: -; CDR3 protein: CASSPRTRQETQYF; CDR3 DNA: TGTGCCAGCAGCCCCCGGACTCGCCAAGAGACCCAGTACTTC
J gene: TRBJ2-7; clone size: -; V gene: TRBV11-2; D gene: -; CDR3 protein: CASSKSGGQNYEQYF; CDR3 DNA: TGTGCCAGCAGCAAATCCGGAGGACAGAATTACGAGCAGTACTTC
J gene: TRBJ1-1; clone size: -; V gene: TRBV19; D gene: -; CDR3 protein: CASSLGGSTEAFF; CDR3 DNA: TGTGCCAGTAGCCTCGGTGGTAGCACTGAAGCTTTCTTT
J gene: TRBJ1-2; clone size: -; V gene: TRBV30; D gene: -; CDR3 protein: CAWKRRGTVYGYTF; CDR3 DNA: TGTGCCTGGAAAAGGAGGGGAACAGTCTATGGCTACACCTTC
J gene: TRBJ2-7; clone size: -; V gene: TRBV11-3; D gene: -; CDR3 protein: CATTGGESPYEQYF; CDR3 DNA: TGTGCCACCACAGGGGGGGAGTCCCCCTACGAGCAGTACTTC
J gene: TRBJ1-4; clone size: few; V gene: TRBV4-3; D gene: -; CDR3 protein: CASSRASRGTNEKLFF; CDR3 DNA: TGCGCCAGCAGCCGGGCGAGCCGGGGGACTAATGAAAAACTGTTTTTT
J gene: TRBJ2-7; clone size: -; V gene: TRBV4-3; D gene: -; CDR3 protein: CASSFVDTSYEQYF; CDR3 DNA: TGCGCCAGCAGCTTTGTCGACACCTCCTACGAGCAGTACTTC
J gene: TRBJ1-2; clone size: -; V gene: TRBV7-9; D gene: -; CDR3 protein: CASSLLDRHYGYTF; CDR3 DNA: TGTGCCAGCAGCTTATTGGACAGACACTATGGCTACACCTTC
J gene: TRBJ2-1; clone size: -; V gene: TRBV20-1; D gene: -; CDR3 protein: CSATRALEQFF; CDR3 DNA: TGCAGTGCAACTAGGGCTCTTGAGCAGTTCTTC
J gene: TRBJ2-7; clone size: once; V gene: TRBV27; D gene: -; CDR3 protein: CASTPAFGSYEQYF; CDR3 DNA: TGTGCCAGCACCCCCGCCTTCGGGTCCTACGAGCAGTACTTC
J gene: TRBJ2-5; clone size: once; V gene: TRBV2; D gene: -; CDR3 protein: CASSEPPGRKETQYF; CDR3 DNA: TGTGCCAGCAGTGAGCCGCCTGGGCGCAAAGAGACCCAGTACTTC
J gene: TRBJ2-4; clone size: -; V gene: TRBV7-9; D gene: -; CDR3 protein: CASSPPLGQPKNIQYF; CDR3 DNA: TGTGCCAGCAGCCCCCCTTTGGGACAACCCAAAAACATTCAGTACTTC
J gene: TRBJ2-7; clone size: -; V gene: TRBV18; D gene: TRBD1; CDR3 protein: CASSQGQGLNYEQYF; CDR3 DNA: TGTGCCAGCTCGCAAGGACAGGGGCTCAACTACGAGCAGTACTTC
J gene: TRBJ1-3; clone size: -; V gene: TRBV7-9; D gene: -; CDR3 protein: CSSSPGMGNGNTIYF; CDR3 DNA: TGTTCCAGCAGCCCGGGGATGGGGAATGGAAACACCATATATTTT
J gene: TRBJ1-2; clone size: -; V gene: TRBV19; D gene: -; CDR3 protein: CASNIDRANYGYTF; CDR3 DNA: TGTGCCAGTAATATAGACCGGGCTAACTATGGCTACACCTTC
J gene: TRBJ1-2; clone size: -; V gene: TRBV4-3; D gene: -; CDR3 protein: CASSQSSLTNYGYTF; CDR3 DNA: TGCGCCAGCAGCCAGAGTTCACTGACTAACTATGGCTACACCTTC
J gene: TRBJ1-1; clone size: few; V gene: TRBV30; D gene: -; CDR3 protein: CAWSVMDRDNTEAFF; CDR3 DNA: TGTGCCTGGAGTGTTATGGACAGAGATAACACTGAAGCTTTCTTT
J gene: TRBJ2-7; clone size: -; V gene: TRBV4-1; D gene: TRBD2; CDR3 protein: CASSLLSGTSVPYEQYF; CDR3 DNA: TGCGCCAGCAGCCTCCTTTCCGGGACTAGCGTCCCCTACGAGCAGTACTTC
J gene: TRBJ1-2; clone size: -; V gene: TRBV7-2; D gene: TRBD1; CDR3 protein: CASSSTGTNYGYTF; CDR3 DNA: TGTGCCAGCAGCTCGACAGGGACTAACTATGGCTACACCTTC
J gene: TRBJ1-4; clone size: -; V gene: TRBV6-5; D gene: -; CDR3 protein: CASRNRQATNEKLFF; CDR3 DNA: TGTGCCAGCAGGAATCGACAGGCAACTAATGAAAAACTGTTTTTT
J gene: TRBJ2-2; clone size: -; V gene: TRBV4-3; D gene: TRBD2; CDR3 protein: CASSQESIGSGGYTGELFF; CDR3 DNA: TGCGCCAGCAGCCAAGAGAGTATAGGGAGCGGGGGATACACCGGGGAGCTGTTTTTT
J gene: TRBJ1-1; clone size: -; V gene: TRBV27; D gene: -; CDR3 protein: CASSAPSGTPSTEAFF; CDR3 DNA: TGTGCCAGCAGTGCCCCCTCCGGGACACCAAGCACTGAAGCTTTCTTT
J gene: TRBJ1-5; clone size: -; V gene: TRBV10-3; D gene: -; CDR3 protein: CAISEGQYNQPQHF; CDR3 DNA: TGTGCCATCAGTGAGGGACAGTACAATCAGCCCCAGCATTTT
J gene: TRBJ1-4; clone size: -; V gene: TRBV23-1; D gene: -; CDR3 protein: CASSPRRDPNEKLFF; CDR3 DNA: TGCGCCAGCAGTCCCCGGAGGGACCCCAATGAAAAACTGTTTTTT
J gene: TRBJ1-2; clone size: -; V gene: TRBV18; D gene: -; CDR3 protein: CASSPTEAGGYTF; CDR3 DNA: TGTGCCAGCTCACCGACAGAGGCTGGTGGCTACACCTTC
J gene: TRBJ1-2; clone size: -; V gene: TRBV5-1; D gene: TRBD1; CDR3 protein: CASRGDRELYGYTF; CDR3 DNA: TGCGCCAGCAGAGGGGACAGGGAACTCTATGGCTACACCTTC
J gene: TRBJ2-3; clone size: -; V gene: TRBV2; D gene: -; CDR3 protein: CASSTLGQRDTQYF; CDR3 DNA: TGTGCCAGCAGTACTCTAGGCCAGCGGGATACGCAGTATTTT
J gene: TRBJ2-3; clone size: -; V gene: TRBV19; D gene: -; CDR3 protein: CASSGHPHTDTQYF; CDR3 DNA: TGTGCCAGTAGTGGACACCCTCACACAGATACGCAGTATTTT
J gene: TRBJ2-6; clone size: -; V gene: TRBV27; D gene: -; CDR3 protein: CASSLFSSGAYSGANVLTF; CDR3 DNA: TGTGCCAGCAGTTTATTCTCATCAGGGGCTTACTCTGGGGCCAACGTCCTGACTTTC
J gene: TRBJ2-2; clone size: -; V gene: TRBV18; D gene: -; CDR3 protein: CASSPTETGELFF; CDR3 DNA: TGTGCCAGCTCACCAACGGAGACCGGGGAGCTGTTTTTT
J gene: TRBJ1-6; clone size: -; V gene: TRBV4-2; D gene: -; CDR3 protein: CASSQDEANSPLHF; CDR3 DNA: TGTGCCAGCAGCCAAGATGAGGCGAATTCACCCCTCCACTTT